The following is a T cell receptor (beta chain) sequence with its context. Treatment described: oral pan-JAK inhibitor, 5-10 mg twice daily. Specimens obtained from alopecia areata patients comprised lesional scalp punch biopsies and peripheral blood. cDNA serving as the sequencing template came from extracted, reverse transcribed RNA. Only in-frame clones appear in the TCRdb table, and some are missing; sequencing was by immunoSEQ multiplex PCR. The data hold 200,000 to 250,000 clones, with more than 45% observed a single time. The sample originates from a study of CD8+ T cells in alopecia areata. Turning to the study itself: Severity was scored as percentage of affected scalp area in treated patients.

From germline, CDR1 is ENHRY and CDR2 SYGVKD. Unmatched junction bases numbered 7, after V lost 6 bases and J lost 3 bases. This CDR3 has 15 amino acids. The sample was CD4+ T cells sorted from blood, taken at week 4, from a patient treated with tofacitinib. The receptor's source is a human donor with alopecia areata. This chain joins TRBV10-3 and TRBJ2-5; TRBD2 matches 10 bases. The DNA for the CDR3 is TGTGCCATCAGAGGTAGCGGGGGGACCAAAGAGACCCAGTACTTC. It is translated as CAIRGSGGTKETQYF.